The 16 T cell receptor beta chains in this list originate from one sample, sequenced in a study of control samples from healthy donors and cancer patients. Method: immunoSEQ multiplex PCR; TCRdb's copy keeps in-frame clones and lacks some. The sample yields 55,000 to 90,000 clones, 75% to 90% seen once. Material for sequencing was blood. The receptors here all came from a man over 45 in good health.

The chain recombines TRBV28 with TRBJ1-2; possible D gene TRBD1, 5 bases. The V and J ends lost 2 bases and 2 bases respectively, with 12 bases between them. The CDR3 covers 15 residues. The germline CDR1 and CDR2 sequences are MDHEN and SYDVKM. The CDR3 reads CASSLQGKFNYGYTF. DNA of the CDR3: TGTGCCAGCAGTTTACAGGGTAAATTCAACTATGGCTACACCTTC.

The chain links TRBV28 to TRBJ1-5; TRBD1 is a possible D gene (6 bases). The germline gives CDR1 MDHEN, CDR2 SYDVKM. V lost 3 bases and J 6 bases, leaving 12 bases between the germline ends. This CDR3 has 14 residues. The CDR3 sequence: CASSFGQGIQPQHF. The CDR3 DNA reads as TGTGCCAGCAGTTTTGGGCAGGGGATTCAGCCCCAGCATTTT.

This chain joins TRBV21-1 and TRBJ1-2. TRBV21-1 is a pseudogene locus. The CDR3 totals 15 residues. The CDR3 loop reads CASSKQNTEPGGYTF. The DNA for the CDR3 is TGTGCCAGCAGCAAACAAAACACGGAACCGGGGGGCTACACCTTC.

This clone was counted a single time. The chain links TRBV19 to TRBJ1-2; 11 positions agree with TRBD1. This CDR3 region has 16 residues. Per the germline V gene, CDR1 is LNHDA and CDR2 is SQIVND (reference sequence). J gave up 5 bases and V 11 bases, and 16 bases lay outside the gene matches. CDR3 sequence: CAPAWTGGALRYGYTF. CDR3 coding DNA: TGTGCCCCTGCTTGGACAGGGGGCGCATTAAGGTATGGCTACACCTTC.

The chain employs TRBV5-1 and TRBJ2-3, with D possibly matching TRBD2 (5 bases). The length of the CDR3 is 15 residues. Deletions cut 1 base from V and 0 bases from J, with 9 bases between. Germline V gene sequence: CDR1 SGHRS, CDR2 YFSETQ. CDR3 amino acids: CASSLIGGSTDTQYF. The CDR3 nucleotides read TGCGCCAGCAGCTTGATTGGCGGGAGCACAGATACGCAGTATTTT.

The chain combines TRBV5-4 with TRBJ2-1, with 7 bases identical to TRBD2. The CDR3 spans 15 residues. CDR1 is SGHNT and CDR2 is YYREEE in the germline V gene (reference sequence). With 4 bases clipped from V and 0 bases from J, the junction kept 4 bases outside the gene matches. The CDR3 nucleotides read TGTGCCAGCAGCCGCGGGGGAAGCTCCTACAATGAGCAGTTCTTC. This encodes CASSRGGSSYNEQFF.

This chain connects TRBV19 to TRBJ2-2; TRBD2 matches at 9 bases. The CDR3 contains 15 residues. The germline CDR1 and CDR2 sequences are LNHDA and SQIVND (reference sequence). The V and J ends lost 3 bases and 6 bases, in that order; junction bases with no gene match: 5. Written as DNA, the CDR3 is TGTGCCAGTAGTATGGGGCGGGGGGGCCCCGGGGAGCTGTTTTTT. This gives the protein CASSMGRGGPGELFF.

Here the CDR3 DNA reads TGTGCCAGCAGTTTATCCCCGGACACCCCTACCTTC. It is translated as CASSLSPDTPTF. The V call is TRBV28, the J call TRBJ1-2; a possible D gene is TRBD1 (5 bases). Germline V gene data show CDR1 as MDHEN and CDR2 as SYDVKM. Trimming took 1 base from V and 14 from J, leaving 14 bases between them. This CDR3 is built from 12 residues.

The rearrangement joins TRBV18 to TRBJ1-1; TRBD1 is a possible D gene (5 bases). Germline CDR1 reads KGHSH; CDR2 reads LQKENI. The CDR3 runs 13 residues. V shed 4 bases and J shed 10 bases, with 16 bases lying between them. For the CDR3, the DNA is TGTGCCAGCTCACGACGGGGGGAAAACGCAGCTTTCTTT. Translated, it gives CASSRRGENAAFF.

This clone was recorded once. This chain uses TRBV12-3 or TRBV12-4 with TRBJ1-4; tentatively, D is TRBD1 (5 bases). The CDR3 runs to 11 residues. Trimming stripped 5 bases from V and 13 bases from J, with 11 bases between. Here the CDR3 DNA reads TGTGCCAGCAGTGGCAGGGCCGGACTGTTTTTT. This encodes CASSGRAGLFF.

The chain carries TRBV6-4 and TRBJ2-1; the match to TRBD1 covers 8 bases. This CDR3 contains 15 residues. J gave up 8 bases and V 3 bases, and 9 bases lay outside the gene matches. The V gene's germline CDR1 is MRHNA and CDR2 SNTAGT. This CDR3 is CASSETGAPRYEQFF. The CDR3, as DNA: TGTGCCAGCAGTGAGACAGGGGCCCCCCGATATGAGCAGTTCTTC.

This sequence joins TRBV6-5 and TRBJ2-5; D perhaps matches TRBD1 (5 bases). The CDR3 extends over 13 amino acids. Germline V CDR1 and CDR2: MNHEY, SVGAGI. The V end was cut by 3 bases, the J end by 3 bases, with 8 bases between. DNA for the CDR3: TGTGCCAGCAGTTATACAGGAAAAGAGACCCAGTACTTC. This translates into CASSYTGKETQYF.

This rearrangement joins TRBV14 to TRBJ1-1; D gene unclear. The length of the CDR3 is 14 residues. Trimming took 1 base from V and 4 from J, leaving 10 bases between them. Looked up from germline, CDR1 is SGHDN and CDR2 is FVKESK. In DNA, the CDR3 is TGTGCCAGCAGCCAAGCCCGGCCTCCCACTGAAGCTTTCTTT. As protein: CASSQARPPTEAFF.

Concerning this clone itself: One end of the junction does not line up with germline, which may come from a read error. The chain links TRBV6-2 or TRBV6-3 to TRBJ2-7; 7 nucleotides agree with TRBD2. CDR3 length: 15 residues. From germline, CDR1 is MNHEY and CDR2 SVGEGT. CDR3 protein: CVSSYTLLVAGAQYF. The CDR3 DNA sequence: TGTGTCAGCAGTTATACTCTTTTGGTTGCGGGAGCGCAGTACTTC.

The chain recombines TRBV19 with TRBJ1-4, with D perhaps matching TRBD1 (6 bases). Germline values: CDR1 LNHDA, CDR2 SQIVND (reference sequence). This CDR3 spans 15 amino acids. Trimming took 7 bases from V and 8 from J, leaving 20 bases between them. The CDR3: CASTGRGFMSEKLFF. CDR3 sequence (DNA): TGTGCCAGTACCGGGAGGGGGTTCATGAGCGAAAAACTGTTTTTT.

The chain links TRBV29-1 to TRBJ2-7, with unresolved D. Germline assignment: CDR1 SQVTM and CDR2 ANQGSEA. The CDR3 has 11 amino acids. V lost 3 bases, J lost 4 bases, and 7 bases lay in between. CDR3 loop: CSVDTLYEQYF. CDR3 bases: TGCAGCGTTGATACGCTGTACGAGCAGTACTTC.